Below, 2 T cell receptor beta chains from the same sample are listed, as sequenced in a study of shared clonotypes between healthy human individuals. The data were produced by immunoSEQ multiplex PCR, yet TCRdb's version contains in-frame clones alone and is incomplete. Among fewer than 650,000 clones listed, less than 80% were seen once. Sequenced input: PBMCs. The receptors were sampled from a middle-aged woman in good health. Some clones in this sample may be carry-over from other donors' samples.

The rearrangement uses TRBV7-8 and TRBJ2-1; 7 nucleotides align to TRBD2. J was trimmed by 9 bases and V by 5 bases; bases with no gene match: 19. CDR3 length equals 17 residues. Germline CDR1 SGHVS, CDR2 FQNEAQ. The chain's CDR3 is CASSPTWDYLAPSEQFF. The CDR3 nucleotides read TGTGCCAGCAGCCCGACATGGGACTATCTGGCGCCCAGTGAGCAGTTCTTC.

J is TRBJ1-3 and V is TRBV18; 7 bases are a match to TRBD1. In germline, CDR1 is KGHSH, CDR2 LQKENI. J lost 0 bases, V lost 6 bases, and 5 bases had no gene match. This CDR3 region has 15 residues. CDR3 coding DNA: TGTGCCAGCTCGGAGGGGGCGAGCTCTGGAAACACCATATATTTT. As protein: CASSEGASSGNTIYF.